The 25 T cell receptor beta chains listed next were all sequenced from one sample in a study of Ad26.COV2.S vaccination and SARS-CoV-2 variants (TCRdb year 2021). Reading the label with the study, this specimen's treatment or condition is: some 19 received Ad26.COV2.S at low or high dose, single or two shots; 5 received placebo; per-sample allocation not given. For vaccine and placebo recipients, the sequenced repertoires came from samples collected on day 63 after the first injection. Library preparation employed the immunoSEQ multiplex PCR assay. Imported from immuneACCESS, the table was reduced by TCRdb to in-frame sequences with V and J called. These copies leave out some clones; in studies compared against another copy, an unresolved V gene accounts for under half, and the cause of the remainder is not known. Present in this sample are roughly 680,000 clones, approximately 88% of which were seen just once. The biggest ten clones account for roughly 1.5% of the sample.

The material sequenced was peripheral blood, taken in a trial of Ad26.COV2.S vaccine versus placebo. These receptors all stem from a person aged 18-60 years who received the Ad26.COV2.S COVID-19 vaccine or a placebo.

A few counts support this clone. This chain joins TRBV14 and TRBJ2-7; D is unclear. V lost 0 bases to trimming and J lost 6 bases, with 6 bases between them. In germline, CDR1 is SGHDN, CDR2 FVKESK. The CDR3 contains 12 residues. The CDR3 sequence: CASSQEAGEQYF. In DNA, the CDR3 is TGTGCCAGCAGCCAAGAGGCAGGCGAGCAGTACTTC.

The genes are TRBV5-1 and TRBJ2-1; 7 nucleotides line up with TRBD1. With V trimmed by 6 bases and J by 0 bases, 6 bases remained unmatched. Per the germline V gene, CDR1 is SGHRS and CDR2 is YFSETQ. The CDR3 is 15 amino acids. The chain's CDR3 is CASTLGGSSYNEQFF. The CDR3 nucleotides read TGCGCCAGCACCTTAGGGGGCAGCTCCTACAATGAGCAGTTCTTC. The variable domain in full, completed from reference TRBV5-1 and TRBJ2-1, reads KAGVTQTPRYLIKTRGQQVTLSCSPISGHRSVSWYQQTPGQGLQFLFEYFSETQRNKGNFPGRFSGRQFSNSRSEMNVSTLELGDSALYLCASTLGGSSYNEQFFGPGTRLTVL.

This chain joins TRBV19 and TRBJ1-2, with 7 bases fitting TRBD1. After removal of 3 bases from V and 8 bases from J, the junction contained 15 bases not matched to a gene. The CDR3 is made up of 16 amino acids. CDR1 and CDR2 from the germline V gene are LNHDA and SQIVND (reference sequence). The CDR3 bases are TGTGCCAGTAGTATTCTACCCGGGACAGCGATAGAAGGCTACACCTTC. Its protein is CASSILPGTAIEGYTF.

This clone was seen a single time. This sequence joins TRBV5-4 and TRBJ2-1, with a weak D call TRBD2 (6 bases). Germline CDR1 SGHNT, CDR2 YYREEE (reference sequence). The CDR3 extends over 15 amino acids. V dropped 5 bases and J dropped 7 bases, with 19 bases sitting between them. In DNA, the CDR3 is TGTGCCAGCAGACCTGGGGATAGCGGAGGAAATGAGCAGTTCTTC. The encoded protein is CASRPGDSGGNEQFF.

This chain connects TRBV6-5 to TRBJ2-7; a weak D match, TRBD2 (7 bases). V was cut by 7 bases and J by 6 bases, with 22 bases left in between. The CDR3 covers 15 residues. CDR1 is MNHEY, CDR2 SVGAGI, per germline. In DNA, the CDR3 is TGTGCCAGCAAGGGGGAGGCTAGCGGAGACCCCGAGCAGTACTTC. This gives the protein CASKGEASGDPEQYF.

The chain joins TRBV18 to TRBJ2-7; 8 nucleotides align to TRBD2. The CDR3 extends over 16 amino acids. Germline loops: CDR1 KGHSH, CDR2 LQKENI. The trim removed 3 bases at V and 2 bases at J, leaving 9 bases unmatched. CDR3 protein: CASSPLLAGLTYEQYF. As DNA, the CDR3 is TGTGCCAGCTCACCTCTCCTAGCGGGCCTAACCTACGAGCAGTACTTC.

The V gene is TRBV2, the J gene TRBJ2-3; weak D call: TRBD2 (5 bases). V dropped 4 bases and J dropped 6 bases, with 11 bases sitting between them. This CDR3 comprises 13 residues. CDR1 is SNHLY and CDR2 is FYNNEI in the germline V gene. CDR3 loop: CASSAQAGDTQYF. The CDR3 DNA is TGTGCCAGCAGTGCGCAGGCGGGCGATACGCAGTATTTT.

The rearrangement links TRBV5-1 to TRBJ2-1; D is uncertain. In germline, CDR1 is SGHRS, CDR2 YFSETQ. The germline V and J ends were trimmed by 4 bases and 5 bases, with 10 bases remaining between them. This CDR3 has 13 amino acids. The CDR3 is CASSRPDHNEQFF. CDR3 sequence (DNA): TGCGCCAGCAGCCGTCCCGACCACAATGAGCAGTTCTTC.

This clone came up a few times. The J gene is TRBJ2-3, the V gene TRBV10-3; 8 bases agree with TRBD2. CDR3 length: 17 amino acids. The ends lost 0 bases at V and 11 bases at J; junction bases unmatched: 16. The germline gives CDR1 ENHRY, CDR2 SYGVKD. CDR3 residues: CAISESGLSGSKEGQYF. The DNA for the CDR3 is TGTGCCATCAGTGAGTCGGGTTTGAGCGGGAGCAAGGAGGGGCAGTATTTT.

The rearrangement uses TRBV6-5 and TRBJ1-1; TRBD1 matches at 8 bases. V was clipped by 4 bases and J by 1 base; unmatched bases: 2. The CDR3 runs to 14 residues. Germline V lookup: CDR1 MNHEY, CDR2 SVGAGI. The CDR3 is CASSSDRGNTEAFF. The CDR3 DNA follows: TGTGCCAGCAGTTCCGACAGGGGGAACACTGAAGCTTTCTTT.

Of note for this clone: Other DNA sequences in the same sample also yield this CDR3. The chain employs TRBV5-1 and TRBJ1-2, with D possibly TRBD1 on 6 matching bases. The CDR3 covers 13 residues. CDR1 is SGHRS and CDR2 is YFSETQ in the germline V gene. Between the trimmed V and J ends, which lost 0 bases and 8 bases, there was a span of 11 bases. As DNA, the CDR3 is TGCGCCAGCAGCTTGGCCGGGCAGGGGGGCTACACCTTC. This encodes CASSLAGQGGYTF.

The chain joins TRBV28 to TRBJ1-2, with TRBD1 as a possible D gene (5 bases). The length of the CDR3 is 13 residues. Germline V gene sequence: CDR1 MDHEN, CDR2 SYDVKM. Trimming removed 6 bases from V and 4 bases from J, with 12 bases in between. Here the CDR3 DNA reads TGTGCCAGCAGCCGGGACCCGCCCTATGGCTACACCTTC. Its translation: CASSRDPPYGYTF.

The chain is built from TRBV12-3 or TRBV12-4 and TRBJ2-7, with D perhaps matching TRBD2 (5 bases). The CDR3 is made up of 13 amino acids. The ends were cut back, 2 bases at V and 5 bases at J, with 10 bases in the middle. The CDR3 loop reads CASSLRAGNEQYF. In DNA, the CDR3 is TGTGCCAGCAGTTTACGAGCCGGGAACGAGCAGTACTTC.

The chain is built from TRBV27 and TRBJ1-1; D is unclear. Germline lookup yields CDR1 MNHEY and CDR2 SMNVEV (reference sequence). The CDR3 contains 15 residues. V was pared by 1 base and J by 4 bases, with 13 bases between. CDR3 region: CASSLWAGWGTEAFF. CDR3 nucleotide sequence: TGTGCCAGCAGTTTATGGGCGGGATGGGGCACTGAAGCTTTCTTT.

The genes are TRBV27 and TRBJ2-7; D gene ambiguous. Germline V CDR1 and CDR2: MNHEY, SMNVEV (reference sequence). Trimming removed 2 bases from V and 4 bases from J, with 9 bases in between. CDR3 size: 13 residues. CDR3 region: CASSLRQWYEQYF. CDR3 DNA: TGTGCCAGCAGTTTAAGGCAATGGTACGAGCAGTACTTC.

V is TRBV18 and J is TRBJ1-3, with 7 bases fitting TRBD1. The CDR3 sequence is 16 residues long. The junction had 8 bases not matched to a gene; V was cut back by 6 bases and J by 0 bases. CDR1 KGHSH and CDR2 LQKENI come from the germline V gene. CDR3 in amino acids: CASSPNRGDSGNTIYF. As DNA, the CDR3 is TGTGCCAGCTCCCCAAACAGGGGAGACTCTGGAAACACCATATATTTT.

A note on this clone: Different DNA sequences within this sample yield the same CDR3. The rearrangement joins TRBV7-3 to TRBJ2-5; D might be TRBD2 (5 bases). The CDR3 consists of 14 residues. Germline values: CDR1 SGHTA, CDR2 FQGTGA. Trimming shortened V by 5 bases and J by 0 bases, and 10 bases separated the two germline ends. The CDR3 loop reads CASSPTGNQETQYF. The CDR3 DNA sequence: TGTGCCAGCAGCCCCACGGGGAACCAAGAGACCCAGTACTTC.

The rearrangement links TRBV9 to TRBJ1-6, with D tentatively TRBD1 (5 bases). Germline-derived CDR1 and CDR2 are SGDLS and YYNGEE. This CDR3 contains 16 residues. V lost 0 bases and J lost 5, with 12 bases in between. CDR3 sequence: CASSVGVQGNNSPLHF. The CDR3 nucleotides are TGTGCCAGCAGCGTAGGTGTGCAGGGAAATAATTCACCCCTCCACTTT.

J is TRBJ2-5 and V is TRBV14, with D perhaps assigned TRBD1 or TRBD2 (6 bases each). The CDR3 is 15 amino acids. The V gene lost 4 bases and the J gene lost 5 bases, with 17 bases spanning the gap. CDR1 and CDR2 from the germline V gene are SGHDN and FVKESK. In nucleotides, the CDR3 is TGTGCCAGCAGCCTGGGGGGCCAACTCTGGGAGACCCAGTACTTC. Residues: CASSLGGQLWETQYF.

The chain recombines TRBV18 with TRBJ2-6; D may be TRBD1 or TRBD2 (6 bases each). CDR1 KGHSH and CDR2 LQKENI come from the germline V gene. V lost 3 bases and J 1 base, leaving 19 bases between the germline ends. The CDR3 consists of 19 residues. Written as DNA, the CDR3 is TGTGCCAGCTCACCCGAGACAGGAGGGATGGGGTCTGGGGCCAACGTCCTGACTTTC. This encodes CASSPETGGMGSGANVLTF.

This chain links TRBV5-4 with TRBJ2-1; D not resolved. With 4 bases removed from V and 10 bases from J, the gap between germline ends came to 12 bases. The CDR3 covers 12 residues. Germline lookup yields CDR1 SGHNT and CDR2 YYREEE (reference sequence). CDR3 in DNA: TGTGCCAGCAGCGAAGGGTCTTCAGAGCAGTTCTTC. Its protein product is CASSEGSSEQFF. Full variable domain (rest looked up from reference TRBV5-4 and TRBJ2-1): ETGVTQSPTHLIKTRGQQVTLRCSSQSGHNTVSWYQQALGQGPQFIFQYYREEENGRGNFPPRFSGLQFPNYSSELNVNALELDDSALYLCASSEGSSEQFFGPGTRLTVL.

The chain combines TRBV12-3 or TRBV12-4 with TRBJ2-7; D perhaps matches TRBD2 (6 bases). The CDR3 has 11 amino acids. V lost 8 bases to trimming and J lost 7 bases, with 12 bases between them. Written as DNA, the CDR3 is TGTGCCAGCTCCAACCGGGGGGAGCAGTACTTC. Protein sequence: CASSNRGEQYF.

This rearrangement joins TRBV15 to TRBJ2-6, with TRBD2 identical over 7 bases. Germline V gives CDR1 LNHNV, CDR2 YYDKDF (reference sequence). Unmatched junction bases numbered 6, after V lost 0 bases and J lost 4 bases. The CDR3 totals 17 residues. The DNA of the CDR3 is TGTGCCACCAGCAGAGATTGGGGAGGGGCCGGGGCCAACGTCCTGACTTTC. It codes for CATSRDWGGAGANVLTF.

V gene TRBV5-1 combines with J gene TRBJ1-5; 7 bases align to TRBD1. After removal of 0 bases from V and 0 bases from J, the junction contained 6 bases not matched to a gene. Per the germline V gene, CDR1 is SGHRS and CDR2 is YFSETQ. The CDR3 loop spans 17 amino acids. CDR3 nucleotide sequence: TGCGCCAGCAGCTTGGGGCAGGGGGACTATAGCAATCAGCCCCAGCATTTT. It translates to CASSLGQGDYSNQPQHF. Together with reference TRBV5-1 and TRBJ1-5, the CDR3 gives the full variable domain: KAGVTQTPRYLIKTRGQQVTLSCSPISGHRSVSWYQQTPGQGLQFLFEYFSETQRNKGNFPGRFSGRQFSNSRSEMNVSTLELGDSALYLCASSLGQGDYSNQPQHFGDGTRLSIL.

The chain uses TRBV24-1 and TRBJ1-2; 8 positions agree with TRBD1. CDR3 length equals 16 residues. Germline-derived CDR1 and CDR2 are KGHDR and SFDVKD. The ends lost 4 bases at V and 4 bases at J; junction bases unmatched: 10. This chain's CDR3 is CATSDAAQGASYGYTF. The CDR3 DNA reads as TGTGCCACCAGTGACGCTGCGCAGGGGGCCAGCTATGGCTACACCTTC.